The sequence of this T cell receptor (beta chain) was determined in a study of blood T cell repertoires in COVID-19. Turning to the study itself: Researchers got acute and convalescent COVID-19 samples from the United States, Italy and Spain. Nucleic acid was either cDNA or gDNA, and it came from T cells, B-cell-depleted T cells, or PBMCs.

Original methodology: Counts of nucleated cells, estimated from reference gene primer amplification, were obtained. Profiled with immunoSEQ multiplex PCR; TCRdb holds only in-frame clones, not every one. V and J calls and clone size follow that table, whereas D and trimming were derived from the DNA. The sample consists of about 44,000 clones, approximately 90% of them appearing once. This clone came up a few times. The clonotype originates from a man in his 70s with active COVID-19. Sequencing used peripheral blood.

The DNA of the CDR3 is TGCGCCAGCAGCCAGGGTTCAGGGGGATCCACTGAAGCTTTCTTT. The encoded protein is CASSQGSGGSTEAFF. V gene TRBV4-3 combines with J gene TRBJ1-1; TRBD1 aligns across 7 bases. The CDR3 has 15 amino acids. Per germline, CDR1 LGHNA and CDR2 YSLEER. V dropped 3 bases and J dropped 4; count of bases not matched to a gene: 8.